This TCR beta chain stems from a study of blood T cell repertoires in COVID-19. Background on the study: Sites across the United States, Italy and Spain contributed samples from acute and convalescent COVID-19. PBMCs, B-cell-depleted T cells, or T cells provided the cDNA or gDNA that made up the material.

Per germline, CDR1 SGHRS and CDR2 YFSETQ. This CDR3 has 13 residues. The V end was cut by 3 bases, the J end by 7 bases, with 14 bases between. Per the authors' pipeline: Nucleated cell counts were estimated from reference gene primer amplification. Libraries were prepared by immunoSEQ multiplex PCR; TCRdb keeps only in-frame clonotypes and omits some of them. That table gives V, J and clone size, and the DNA gave D and trimming. The sample carries around 300,000 clones, about nine tenths recorded once. Seattle's enrolled individuals joined amid active infection and were then monitored longitudinally.

The receptor was derived from a woman in her twenties or thirties with COVID-19, enrolled during active disease. This chain uses TRBV5-1 with TRBJ2-7; a possible D gene is TRBD2 (7 bases). Sequenced: peripheral blood. CDR3 sequence: CASSWAGEGEQYF. For the CDR3, the DNA is TGCGCCAGCAGCTGGGCAGGGGAGGGAGAGCAGTACTTC.